This TCR beta chain was recovered during a study of T cells in Graves' hyperthyroidism and ophthalmopathy. From RNA transcripts, TCR beta CDR3 regions were amplified. The study used the HTBI primer set for a first-round RT-PCR of the TCR CDR3. TCRdb independently ran MiXCR on the multiplex PCR reads; one entry per CDR3 protein. The sample includes about 700,000 distinct CDR3 sequences, about 15% seen only once; the top ten take 10%. CDR1 is LGHNA, CDR2 YSLEER, per germline. This CDR3 is built from 16 residues. The sample comprised blood. The chain joins TRBV4-3 to TRBJ2-1, with 7 nucleotides matching TRBD2. With the DNA end fitting TRBJ2-7 better, the J assignment may be wrong. This TCR came from a woman under 30 with Graves' hyperthyroidism. The CDR3 DNA reads TGCGCCAGCAGCCAGGGGCTAGCGGAGATCTACAATGAGCAGTACTTC. This gives the protein CASSQGLAEIYNEQYF.